This T cell receptor (beta chain) was sequenced in a study of CD4 T cells in relation to SARS-CoV-2 and coronaviruses. Study summary: After 10 to 11 days of antigen culture, PBMC TCR beta CDR3s were sequenced.

Assay: immunoSEQ multiplex PCR; the TCRdb copy retains only in-frame clones and omits some. The repertoire consists of about 26,000 clones, with about 77% occurring once and the leading ten covering roughly 18%. Study findings and constraints: In roughly 65% of donors, memory CD4+ clonotypes crossrecognized SARS-CoV-2 and at least one common cold coronavirus spike.

This clone was detected only a few times. Its antigen is unidentified. V was clipped by 4 bases and J by 1 base; unmatched bases: 6. CDR3 size: 16 residues. Germline V CDR1 and CDR2: SGDLS, YYNGEE. Unexposed donor CD4+ T cells date from 2011-2018, before the COVID-19 pandemic. The cells were cultured for 9 to 11 days before CD4+ T cells were isolated. As cell numbers allowed, unexposed-donor CD4+ T cells faced SARS-CoV-2 S/N and four cold-coronavirus spikes. The clonotype was recovered from a human donor in good health. The specimen sequenced was CD4+ T cells from PBMCs, cultured in vitro. This sequence joins TRBV9 and TRBJ2-5; 11 bases are a match to TRBD1. The CDR3 nucleotides read TGTGCCAGCAGCCGCGGGACAGGGGGGACCCAAGAGACCCAGTACTTC. Protein product: CASSRGTGGTQETQYF.